The clone carrying this TCR beta chain showed up just a few times. As to time point: newly diagnosed GD, antithyroid drugs for less than 3 months. The TCR library was made from RNA extracted from PBMCs. Diagnoses of Graves' disease were made by American Thyroid Association guidelines. TCR beta libraries were built with iRepertoire HTBI primers and Arm-PCR of CDR3 regions. TCRdb reprocessed the multiplex PCR reads via MiXCR and lists one record per CDR3 protein. The top ten hold 20% to 30% of the sample, which has 400,000 to 650,000 distinct CDR3 sequences, 15% to 20% seen once. This record comes from a study of regulatory T cells in long-lasting Graves disease. CDR3 length: 14 amino acids. V shed 4 bases, J shed 4 bases, and the junction held 3 bases outside the gene matches. Looked up from germline, CDR1 is LNHDA and CDR2 is SQIVND (reference sequence). This sample was shared with a second study, whose subject was T cells in Graves' hyperthyroidism and ophthalmopathy.

The TCR originated in a woman aged 40-65 years with Graves disease. The genes are TRBV19 and TRBJ1-1; TRBD1 agrees at 10 bases. The specimen was peripheral blood mononuclear cells (PBMCs), collected at new diagnosis, from a patient treated with antithyroid drugs. The CDR3 sequence: CASSRGQGTTEAFF. The CDR3, as DNA: TGTGCCAGTAGTAGGGGACAGGGGACCACTGAAGCTTTCTTT.